This T cell receptor (beta chain) originates from a study of T cells after yellow fever vaccination. Study background: Low-cell-number fractions underwent preparation using SMART-Seq v4 Ultra Low Input.

This clonotype was observed a few times. Its antigen remains unidentified. General observations from the study: Reappearing after the booster were most of the clones from primary vaccination (approximately 96% CD4, approximately 89% CD8). A weaker but faster secondary response was observed, peaking on day 5 versus 15.

V was shortened by 0 bases and J by 1 base, with 10 bases between the two germline ends. The germline CDR1 and CDR2 sequences are SGHRS and YFSETQ. The CDR3 is 15 residues long. Universal primer sites and UMIs were introduced during 5'RACE template-switching synthesis of TCR cDNA. In TCRdb, the 5' RACE reads were re-called with MiXCR into one record per CDR3 protein. The sample consists of 450,000 to 550,000 distinct CDR3 sequences, about a fifth of them appearing once. The sequence derives from a young man who received the YFV17D yellow fever vaccine. V usage is TRBV5-1 and J usage is TRBJ2-5; D ambiguous. Here the sequenced sample was PBMCs, taken 20 to 25 days after the first yellow fever vaccination. The CDR3: CASSLGATFQETQYF. The CDR3 nucleotides are TGCGCCAGCAGCTTGGGGGCCACTTTCCAAGAGACCCAGTACTTC.